This T cell receptor (beta chain) was captured by sequencing in a study of blood T cell repertoires in COVID-19. V lost 1 base and J 0 bases, leaving 13 bases between the germline ends. Germline assignment: CDR1 LGHDT and CDR2 YNNKEL (reference sequence). This CDR3 contains 18 residues. Sequencing was performed with immunoSEQ multiplex PCR; in TCRdb, only in-frame clones are kept and a portion is missing. This sample has about 81,000 clones, with around 82% found just once. This clonotype was obtained from a human donor in a cohort sampled during active COVID-19. V and J are TRBV3-1 (or the pseudogene TRBV3-2) and TRBJ2-6; D is uncertain. The sequenced material came from peripheral blood. In DNA, the CDR3 is TGTGCCAGCAGCCAAGCCGGAGTCGGAAACTCTGGGGCCAACGTCCTGACTTTC. The encoded protein is CASSQAGVGNSGANVLTF.